A single count supports the clone carrying this T cell receptor (beta chain). The data are from a study of blood T cell repertoires in COVID-19. Study as a whole: The study drew acute and convalescent COVID-19 samples from the United States, Italy and Spain. PBMCs, B-cell-depleted T cells, or T cells provided the cDNA or gDNA that made up the material.

Study processing details: The authors estimated nucleated cell counts from reference gene primer amplification. Profiled with immunoSEQ multiplex PCR; TCRdb holds only in-frame clones, not every one. For V, J and clone size, that table is used; D and trimming come from the DNA. This table holds some 170,000 clones, 80% to 90% found once. During active infection, Seattle patients enrolled and were then monitored through disease. Trimming took 3 bases from V and 10 from J, leaving 14 bases between them. Germline assignment: CDR1 SGDLS and CDR2 YYNGEE. The CDR3 extends over 14 amino acids. V gene TRBV9 combines with J gene TRBJ1-6; D remains unclear. Sequenced sample: peripheral blood. This receptor was taken from a woman aged 65 to 85 with COVID-19, enrolled during active disease. CDR3 sequence: CASSAEGGSSPLHF. The CDR3 DNA reads as TGTGCCAGCAGCGCAGAGGGAGGTTCCTCACCCCTCCACTTT. The full variable domain, completed using reference TRBV9 and TRBJ1-6, is DSGVTQTPKHLITATGQRVTLRCSPRSGDLSVYWYQQSLDQGLQFLIQYYNGEERAKGNILERFSAQQFPDLHSELNLSSLELGDSALYFCASSAEGGSSPLHFGNGTRLTVT.